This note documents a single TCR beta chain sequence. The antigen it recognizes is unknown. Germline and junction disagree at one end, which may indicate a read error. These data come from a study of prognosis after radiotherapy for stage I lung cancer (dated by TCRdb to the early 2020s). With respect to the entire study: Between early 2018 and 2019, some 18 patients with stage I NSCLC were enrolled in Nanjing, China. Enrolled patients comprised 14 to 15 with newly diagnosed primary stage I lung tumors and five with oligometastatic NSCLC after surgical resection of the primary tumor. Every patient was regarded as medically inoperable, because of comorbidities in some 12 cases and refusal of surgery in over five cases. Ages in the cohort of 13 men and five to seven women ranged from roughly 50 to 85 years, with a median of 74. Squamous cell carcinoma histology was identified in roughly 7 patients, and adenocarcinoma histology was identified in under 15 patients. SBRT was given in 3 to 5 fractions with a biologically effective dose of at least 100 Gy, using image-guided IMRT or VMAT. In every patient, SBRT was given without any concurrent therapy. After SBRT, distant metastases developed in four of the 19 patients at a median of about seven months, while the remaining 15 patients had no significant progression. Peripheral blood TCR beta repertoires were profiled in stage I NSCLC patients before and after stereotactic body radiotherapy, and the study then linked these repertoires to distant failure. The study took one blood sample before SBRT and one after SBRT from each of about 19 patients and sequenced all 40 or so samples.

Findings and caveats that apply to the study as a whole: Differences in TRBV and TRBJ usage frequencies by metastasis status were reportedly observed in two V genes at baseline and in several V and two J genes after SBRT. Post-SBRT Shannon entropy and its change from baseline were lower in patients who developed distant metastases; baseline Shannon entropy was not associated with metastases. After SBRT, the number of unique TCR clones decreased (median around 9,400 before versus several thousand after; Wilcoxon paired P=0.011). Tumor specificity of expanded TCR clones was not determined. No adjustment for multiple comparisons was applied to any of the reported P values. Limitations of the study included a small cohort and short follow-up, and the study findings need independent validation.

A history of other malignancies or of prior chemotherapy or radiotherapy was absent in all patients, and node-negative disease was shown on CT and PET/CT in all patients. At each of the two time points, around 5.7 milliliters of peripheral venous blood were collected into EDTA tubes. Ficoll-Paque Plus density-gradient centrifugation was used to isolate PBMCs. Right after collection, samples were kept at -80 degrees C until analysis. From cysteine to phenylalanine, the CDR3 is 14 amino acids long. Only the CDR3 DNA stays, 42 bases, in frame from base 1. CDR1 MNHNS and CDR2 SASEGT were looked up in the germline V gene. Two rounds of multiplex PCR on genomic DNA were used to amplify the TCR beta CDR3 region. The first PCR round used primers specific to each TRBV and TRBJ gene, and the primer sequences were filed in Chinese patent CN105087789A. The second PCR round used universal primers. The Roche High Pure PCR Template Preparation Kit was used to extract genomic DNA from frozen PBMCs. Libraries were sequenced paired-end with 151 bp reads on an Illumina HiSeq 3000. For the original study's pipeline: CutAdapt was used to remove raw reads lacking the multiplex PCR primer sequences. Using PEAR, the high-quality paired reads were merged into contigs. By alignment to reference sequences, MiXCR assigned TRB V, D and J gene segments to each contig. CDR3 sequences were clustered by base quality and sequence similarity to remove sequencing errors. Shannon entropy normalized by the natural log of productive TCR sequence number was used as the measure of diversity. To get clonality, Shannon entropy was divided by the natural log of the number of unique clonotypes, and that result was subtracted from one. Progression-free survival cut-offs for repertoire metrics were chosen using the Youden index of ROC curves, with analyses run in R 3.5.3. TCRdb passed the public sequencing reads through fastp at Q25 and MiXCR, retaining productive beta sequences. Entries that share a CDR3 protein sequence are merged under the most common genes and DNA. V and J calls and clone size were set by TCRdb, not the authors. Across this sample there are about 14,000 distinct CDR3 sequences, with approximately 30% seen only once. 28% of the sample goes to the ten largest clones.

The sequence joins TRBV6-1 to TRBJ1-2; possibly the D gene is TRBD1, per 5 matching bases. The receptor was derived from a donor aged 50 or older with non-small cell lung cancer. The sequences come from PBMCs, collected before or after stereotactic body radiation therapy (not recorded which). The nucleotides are TGTGCCAGCAGTGCCTGGGACGGAACCTATTGCTACACCTTC. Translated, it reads CASSAWDGTYCYTF.